Shown below are 22 T cell receptor beta chains from a single sample sequenced in a study of shared clonotypes between healthy human individuals. TCRdb's table, derived via immunoSEQ multiplex PCR, lists solely in-frame clones and lacks some. The repertoire has roughly 1 million clones, about 70% of them found once; the top ten carry about 1.5%. Sequencing used memory CD4+ T cells sorted from blood. Subset indicated: CD45RA-negative fraction. The source of these receptors is a man younger than 30 in good health.

This clone was counted once. The CDR3 is CASSFVPSGSYGYTF. CDR3 nucleotides: TGTGCCAGCAGCTTTGTTCCCAGTGGGAGTTATGGCTACACCTTC. The chain combines TRBV5-4 with TRBJ1-2, with D unresolved. Germline loops: CDR1 SGHNT, CDR2 YYREEE (reference sequence). The ends were cut back, 2 bases at V and 5 bases at J, with 16 bases in the middle. This CDR3 comprises 15 residues.

This rearrangement joins TRBV5-1 to TRBJ2-4; 7 nucleotides agree with TRBD2. The CDR3 is made up of 15 amino acids. The trim removed 3 bases at V and 1 base at J, leaving 4 bases unmatched. The germline V gene encodes CDR1 SGHRS and CDR2 YFSETQ. The CDR3 loop is CASSSGGSAKNIQYF. The DNA for the CDR3 is TGCGCCAGCAGCTCGGGGGGTTCGGCCAAAAACATTCAGTACTTC.

The chain recombines TRBV21-1 with TRBJ1-2. TRBV21-1 is recorded as a pseudogene. There are 17 residues in the CDR3. CDR3 loop: CARDPGRESSGYYGYTF. The CDR3 coding sequence is TGTGCCAGAGACCCAGGCAGGGAGAGCTCCGGGTACTATGGCTACACCTTC.

The gene calls are TRBV5-4 and TRBJ1-2; D is possibly TRBD1 (5 bases). The germline CDR1 and CDR2 sequences are SGHNT and YYREEE (reference sequence). This CDR3 has 17 amino acids. V was cut by 6 bases and J by 2 bases, with 23 bases left in between. Here the CDR3 DNA reads TGTGCCAGCACCATGGGGGGTTATTCGGCGAACAACTATGGCTACACCTTC. It codes for CASTMGGYSANNYGYTF.

As regards this clone: This may come from a read error, since a much larger clone is one base off. Other DNA sequences in this sample translate to the same CDR3. The chain combines TRBV11-2 with TRBJ2-1; D is perhaps TRBD2 (5 bases). The length of the CDR3 is 13 residues. In germline, CDR1 is SGHAT, CDR2 FQNNGV. V lost 1 base and J 5 bases, leaving 6 bases between the germline ends. The CDR3 DNA reads TGTGCCAGCAGCTTAGGACTAAACAATGAGCAGTTCTTC. It yields the protein CASSLGLNNEQFF.

Comment on this clone: A junction boundary mismatches the germline segment, possibly from a read error. The genes are TRBV7-7 and TRBJ2-2; D tentatively fits TRBD1 or TRBD2 (5 bases each). This CDR3 is 17 amino acids long. In germline, CDR1 is SSHAT, CDR2 FNYEAQ (reference sequence). CDR3 in amino acids: CASSLYSGTANTGELFF. CDR3 DNA: TGTGCTAGCAGCTTATATTCCGGGACCGCGAACACCGGGGAGCTGTTTTTT. The whole variable domain, filled in from reference TRBV7-7 and TRBJ2-2, reads GAGVSQSPRYKVTKRGQDVTLRCDPISSHATLYWYQQALGQGPEFLTYFNYEAQPDKSGLPSDRFSAERPEGSISTLTIQRTEQRDSAMYRCASSLYSGTANTGELFFGEGSRLTVL.

V is TRBV6-1 and J is TRBJ1-2; 9 nucleotides agree with TRBD1. From germline, CDR1 is MNHNS and CDR2 SASEGT. The CDR3 totals 14 residues. J was trimmed by 4 bases and V by 6 bases; bases with no gene match: 6. This CDR3 is CASSLSTGGYGYTF. CDR3 bases: TGTGCCAGCAGCCTCTCGACAGGGGGCTATGGCTACACCTTC.

A note on this clone: The junction and the germline gene differ at one end; a read error may be behind it. The genes are TRBV7-7 and TRBJ2-2; no clear D. This CDR3 spans 14 amino acids. Germline CDR1 is SSHAT and CDR2 is FNYEAQ (reference sequence). The CDR3 region has the DNA TGTGCTAGCAAAAGGCAGTATAGCACCGGGGAGCTGTTTTTT. Residues: CASKRQYSTGELFF.

Turning to this clone: Other DNA sequences of this sample code for an identical CDR3. V usage is TRBV7-2 and J usage is TRBJ2-7; 8 bases align to TRBD2. Germline V gene sequence: CDR1 SGHTA, CDR2 FQGNSA. V was clipped by 6 bases and J by 0 bases; unmatched bases: 7. This CDR3 comprises 15 residues. CDR3 sequence (DNA): TGTGCCAGCAGTTCACGGGGGGGGAGCTCCTACGAGCAGTACTTC. Its protein is CASSSRGGSSYEQYF.

This chain joins TRBV7-2 and TRBJ2-5; no firm D call. Trimming took 4 bases from V and 3 from J, leaving 9 bases between them. This CDR3 comprises 13 residues. Germline V gene lookup returns CDR1 SGHTA and CDR2 FQGNSA. CDR3 coding DNA: TGTGCCAGCAGCTCAACGAGTGAAGAGACCCAGTACTTC. This gives the protein CASSSTSEETQYF.

A word on this clone: Different DNA sequences within this sample yield the same CDR3. The V call is TRBV7-2, the J call TRBJ1-2; TRBD1 might be the D (5 bases). Trimming cost V 5 bases and J 0 bases, with 7 bases left between them. The CDR3 contains 13 residues. CDR1 and CDR2 (germline): SGHTA, FQGNSA. CDR3 loop: CASSLGANYGYTF. CDR3 coding DNA: TGTGCCAGCAGCCTAGGGGCTAACTATGGCTACACCTTC.

The V call is TRBV29-1, the J call TRBJ2-3; D gene ambiguous. Germline V gene sequence: CDR1 SQVTM, CDR2 ANQGSEA. This CDR3 is 14 amino acids long. V shed 4 bases and J shed 5 bases, with 16 bases lying between them. Written as DNA, the CDR3 is TGCAGCGTTGGGGCAGAAACGGAAGGAGATACGCAGTATTTT. Amino acid sequence: CSVGAETEGDTQYF.

CDR3: CASSDSGKRQSQETQYF. The DNA of the CDR3 is TGTGCCAGCAGTGACTCAGGAAAGCGGCAGAGCCAAGAGACCCAGTACTTC. The chain links TRBV6-4 to TRBJ2-5, with a weak D call TRBD2 (5 bases). This CDR3 region has 17 residues. Germline loops: CDR1 MRHNA, CDR2 SNTAGT. The V and J ends lost 0 bases and 1 base respectively, with 15 bases between them.

This clone has a handful of counts. This chain connects TRBV7-9 to TRBJ1-2, with D perhaps matching TRBD1 (5 bases). V lost 1 base to trimming and J lost 7 bases, with 13 bases between them. Germline V gives CDR1 SEHNR, CDR2 FQNEAQ (reference sequence). The CDR3 has 14 amino acids. The CDR3 reads CASSLEGRWSGYTF. CDR3 DNA: TGTGCCAGCAGCTTAGAGGGACGGTGGAGTGGCTACACCTTC. Filled out from reference TRBV7-9 and TRBJ1-2, the complete variable domain reads DTGVSQNPRHKITKRGQNVTFRCDPISEHNRLYWYRQTLGQGPEFLTYFQNEAQLEKSRLLSDRFSAERPKGSFSTLEIQRTEQGDSAMYLCASSLEGRWSGYTFGSGTRLTVV.

The chain joins TRBV28 to TRBJ2-7; D is ambiguous. Germline loops: CDR1 MDHEN, CDR2 SYDVKM. V lost 3 bases, J lost 3 bases, and 3 bases lay in between. This CDR3 spans 11 amino acids. Here the CDR3 DNA reads TGTGCCAGCAGTTTTAACTACGAGCAGTACTTC. Protein sequence: CASSFNYEQYF.

The gene calls are TRBV28 and TRBJ1-1, with TRBD1 matching over 8 bases. The germline V gene encodes CDR1 MDHEN and CDR2 SYDVKM. This CDR3 has 14 amino acids. Trimming cost V 11 bases and J 2 bases; bases outside gene matches: 10. The CDR3 reads CAAYPGQGNTEAFF. The CDR3 DNA sequence: TGTGCCGCCTATCCCGGACAGGGAAACACTGAAGCTTTCTTT.

In nucleotides, the CDR3 is TGCGCCAGCAGAGCCAGCGGGGGATCCTACAATGAGCAGTTCTTC. Translated: CASRASGGSYNEQFF. This chain connects TRBV5-1 to TRBJ2-1; 8 bases are a match to TRBD2. The CDR3 totals 15 residues. Looked up from germline, CDR1 is SGHRS and CDR2 is YFSETQ. The trim removed 5 bases at V and 1 base at J, leaving 5 bases unmatched. Using reference TRBV5-1 and TRBJ2-1 for the parts outside the CDR3, the full variable domain is KAGVTQTPRYLIKTRGQQVTLSCSPISGHRSVSWYQQTPGQGLQFLFEYFSETQRNKGNFPGRFSGRQFSNSRSEMNVSTLELGDSALYLCASRASGGSYNEQFFGPGTRLTVL.

Written as DNA, the CDR3 is TGTGCCAGCAGTGAAGATACAGGGGGCTATTCACCCCTCCACTTT. This translates into CASSEDTGGYSPLHF. The chain uses TRBV6-1 and TRBJ1-6; 9 positions match TRBD1. The CDR3 is 15 residues long. Trimming cost V 1 base and J 8 bases; bases outside gene matches: 3. Looked up from germline, CDR1 is MNHNS and CDR2 is SASEGT.

The V gene is TRBV6-6, the J gene TRBJ2-1, with 7 nucleotides matching TRBD2. Germline CDR1 reads MNHNY; CDR2 reads SVGAGI (reference sequence). The CDR3 extends over 14 amino acids. Trimming took 6 bases from V and 2 from J; bases not matched to a gene: 4. CDR3 in amino acids: CASRESGTYNEQFF. The CDR3 DNA sequence: TGTGCCAGCAGAGAAAGCGGGACCTACAATGAGCAGTTCTTC.

The J gene is TRBJ1-5, the V gene TRBV19; a weak D match, TRBD1 (6 bases). The length of the CDR3 is 15 residues. Per germline, CDR1 LNHDA and CDR2 SQIVND (reference sequence). V was cut by 1 base and J by 1 base, with 8 bases left in between. Here the CDR3 reads CASSIGGHSNQPQHF. The CDR3 nucleotides read TGTGCCAGTAGTATAGGGGGACACAGCAATCAGCCCCAGCATTTT. Combining the CDR3 with reference TRBV19 and TRBJ1-5 gives the whole variable domain DGGITQSPKYLFRKEGQNVTLSCEQNLNHDAMYWYRQDPGQGLRLIYYSQIVNDFQKGDIAEGYSVSREKKESFPLTVTSAQKNPTAFYLCASSIGGHSNQPQHFGDGTRLSIL.

The chain combines TRBV5-1 with TRBJ1-5; D gene uncertain. Looked up from germline, CDR1 is SGHRS and CDR2 is YFSETQ. The CDR3 has 13 residues. V was trimmed by 4 bases and J by 7 bases, leaving 12 bases between them. CDR3 bases: TGCGCCAGCAGCCCCGGACCCGAGCAGCCCCAGCATTTT. Encoded protein: CASSPGPEQPQHF. Combining the CDR3 with reference TRBV5-1 and TRBJ1-5 gives the whole variable domain KAGVTQTPRYLIKTRGQQVTLSCSPISGHRSVSWYQQTPGQGLQFLFEYFSETQRNKGNFPGRFSGRQFSNSRSEMNVSTLELGDSALYLCASSPGPEQPQHFGDGTRLSIL.

CDR3 in amino acids: CSHRVNTEAFF. CDR3 sequence (DNA): TGCAGTCACAGGGTTAACACTGAAGCTTTCTTT. The J gene is TRBJ1-1, the V gene TRBV20-1, with D perhaps matching TRBD1 (6 bases). The ends were cut back, 8 bases at V and 2 bases at J, with 9 bases in the middle. This CDR3 has 11 residues. CDR1 is DFQATT and CDR2 is SNEGSKA in the germline V gene (reference sequence).